These 28 T cell receptor beta chains share one sample of origin, sequenced in a study of ipilimumab plus nivolumab after autologous stem cell transplantation. Using immunoSEQ multiplex PCR, the repertoire was profiled, and TCRdb retains in-frame clones only, with some absent. The sample yields some 25,000 clones, more than 70% seen once. Sequencing used PBMCs, obtained in a trial of ipilimumab plus nivolumab as post-transplant consolidation. These receptors all stem from a male donor with diffuse large B-cell lymphoma.

The J gene is TRBJ1-6, the V gene TRBV19; 9 bases are a match to TRBD1. The germline CDR1 and CDR2 sequences are LNHDA and SQIVND (reference sequence). The length of the CDR3 is 15 residues. V gave up 4 bases and J gave up 5 bases; unmatched junction bases: 3. The CDR3 reads CASSRGTGHNSPLHF. CDR3 nucleotide sequence: TGTGCCAGTAGTAGGGGGACAGGGCATAATTCACCCCTCCACTTT.

The chain employs TRBV19 and TRBJ1-2; possible D gene TRBD1, 6 bases. V lost 7 bases and J lost 4, with 25 bases in between. Germline-derived CDR1 and CDR2 are LNHDA and SQIVND (reference sequence). CDR3 size: 17 residues. This chain's CDR3 is CASTRGDTISYFYGYTF. The DNA for the CDR3 is TGTGCCAGTACCCGAGGGGACACCATCTCCTATTTCTATGGCTACACCTTC.

The CDR3 region has the DNA TGTGCCAGCGCCGACTGGGGGCGGGATGAGCAGTTCTTC. This encodes CASADWGRDEQFF. The chain employs TRBV7-2 and TRBJ2-1, with D perhaps TRBD1 (6 bases). CDR3 length: 13 amino acids. Germline CDR1 and CDR2: SGHTA and FQGNSA. Trimming removed 8 bases from V and 8 bases from J, with 16 bases in between. Combining the CDR3 with reference TRBV7-2 and TRBJ2-1 gives the whole variable domain GAGVSQSPSNKVTEKGKDVELRCDPISGHTALYWYRQSLGQGLEFLIYFQGNSAPDKSGLPSDRFSAERTGGSVSTLTIQRTQQEDSAVYLCASADWGRDEQFFGPGTRLTVL.

The chain has TRBV5-1 and TRBJ2-6; no clear D gene. CDR3 length: 14 amino acids. The V end was cut by 0 bases, the J end by 1 base, with 2 bases between. CDR1 and CDR2 (germline): SGHRS, YFSETQ. This chain's CDR3 is CASSLVSGANVLTF. The CDR3 region has the DNA TGCGCCAGCAGCTTGGTTTCTGGGGCCAACGTCCTGACTTTC.

The chain is built from TRBV5-5 and TRBJ1-1; D not resolved. V was shortened by 0 bases and J by 4 bases, with 10 bases between the two germline ends. The CDR3 sequence is 14 residues long. Germline values: CDR1 SGHKS, CDR2 YYEKEE (reference sequence). The CDR3 bases are TGTGCCAGCAGCTTGGTAGTGGTTGGCACTGAAGCTTTCTTT. It is translated as CASSLVVVGTEAFF.

By its share, this clone is medium-sized. The genes are TRBV7-9 and TRBJ1-2; 9 positions match TRBD1. The CDR3 spans 15 residues. With 2 bases clipped from V and 2 bases from J, the junction kept 3 bases outside the gene matches. Germline V gene data show CDR1 as SEHNR and CDR2 as FQNEAQ (reference sequence). CDR3 loop: CASSLSQGANYGYTF. CDR3 bases: TGTGCCAGCAGCTTATCACAGGGGGCGAACTATGGCTACACCTTC.

The V gene is TRBV5-1, the J gene TRBJ2-2; D perhaps matches TRBD2 (6 bases). V dropped 2 bases and J dropped 5 bases, with 10 bases sitting between them. The germline CDR1 and CDR2 sequences are SGHRS and YFSETQ. The CDR3 extends over 14 amino acids. CDR3 coding DNA: TGCGCCAGCAGCTTACTCAGCGGGACCGGGGAGCTGTTTTTT. Protein product: CASSLLSGTGELFF.

The chain joins TRBV6-1 to TRBJ1-2, with D unresolved. The germline V gene has CDR1 MNHNS and CDR2 SASEGT. The CDR3 covers 15 residues. V dropped 3 bases and J dropped 5 bases, with 16 bases sitting between them. In nucleotides, the CDR3 is TGTGCCAGCAGTGAGCAATCGGGTTTGGAGTATGGCTACACCTTC. Encoded protein: CASSEQSGLEYGYTF.

The table lists this clone with a few counts. The V call is TRBV2, the J call TRBJ2-1; no clear D gene. Trimming left V 7 bases short and J 9 bases short, with 16 bases between. This CDR3 comprises 13 residues. Germline values: CDR1 SNHLY, CDR2 FYNNEI. The CDR3 coding sequence is TGTGCCAGCACGGCGGTCAGTATGGGTGAGCAGTTCTTC. Translating gives CASTAVSMGEQFF.

V is TRBV9 and J is TRBJ2-3, with 7 bases fitting TRBD1. Per germline, CDR1 SGDLS and CDR2 YYNGEE. The CDR3 covers 15 residues. The V and J ends lost 4 bases and 2 bases, in that order; junction bases with no gene match: 7. CDR3 in amino acids: CASSNRDSPTDTQYF. The DNA for the CDR3 is TGTGCCAGCAGCAACAGGGACAGCCCCACAGATACGCAGTATTTT.

V and J are TRBV6-6 and TRBJ1-2; tentatively, D is TRBD1 (5 bases). The germline V gene has CDR1 MNHNY and CDR2 SVGAGI (reference sequence). The CDR3 totals 12 residues. Trimming took off 6 bases at V and 5 bases at J, with 10 bases between the two ends. The CDR3 protein is CASRTEVYGYTF. CDR3 sequence (DNA): TGTGCCAGCAGGACAGAGGTTTATGGCTACACCTTC.

This clone has a single count. V gene TRBV9 combines with J gene TRBJ2-1, with D possibly being TRBD2 (6 bases). Germline V gene lookup returns CDR1 SGDLS and CDR2 YYNGEE. The V gene lost 0 bases and the J gene lost 5 bases, with 15 bases spanning the gap. The CDR3 is 16 residues long. Written as DNA, the CDR3 is TGTGCCAGCAGCGTAGGGGGGGTTCACCCGGACAATGAGCAGTTCTTC. It yields the protein CASSVGGVHPDNEQFF.

This chain joins TRBV5-1 and TRBJ1-3, with no clear D. Per germline, CDR1 SGHRS and CDR2 YFSETQ. Trimming took off 8 bases at V and 0 bases at J, with 12 bases between the two ends. The CDR3 runs to 14 residues. CDR3 residues: CASRDQHSGNTIYF. In DNA, the CDR3 is TGCGCCAGTCGCGACCAGCACTCTGGAAACACCATATATTTT.

The chain links TRBV4-1 to TRBJ1-2; no clear D gene. CDR3 length: 15 amino acids. CDR1 and CDR2 (germline): MGHRA, YSYEKL. Trimming cost V 0 bases and J 0 bases, with 8 bases left between them. The CDR3 DNA follows: TGCGCCAGCAGCCAAGATAGGAACCCTAACTATGGCTACACCTTC. Protein: CASSQDRNPNYGYTF.

The gene calls are TRBV5-1 and TRBJ1-3; the match to TRBD1 covers 9 bases. There are 14 residues in the CDR3. V lost 4 bases, J lost 10 bases, and 9 bases stayed unmatched. CDR1 is SGHRS, CDR2 YFSETQ, per germline. The CDR3 protein is CASSPVPGQGTIYF. Written as DNA, the CDR3 is TGCGCCAGCAGCCCCGTCCCGGGACAGGGTACCATATATTTT.

This chain connects TRBV9 to TRBJ1-2, with 9 bases fitting TRBD1. Germline assignment: CDR1 SGDLS and CDR2 YYNGEE. The trim removed 3 bases at V and 7 bases at J, leaving 7 bases unmatched. This CDR3 is 14 amino acids long. CDR3 sequence: CASSEWTGEAGYTF. The DNA of the CDR3 is TGTGCCAGCAGCGAATGGACAGGGGAGGCTGGCTACACCTTC.

The gene calls are TRBV6-5 and TRBJ2-3, with 9 bases matching TRBD1. The J segment lost 6 bases and the V segment lost 5 bases, leaving 3 bases of the junction unmatched. CDR1 is MNHEY and CDR2 is SVGAGI in the germline V gene. The CDR3 extends over 13 amino acids. CDR3: CASSRGTGDTQYF. Written as DNA, the CDR3 is TGTGCCAGCAGTCGCGGGACAGGGGATACGCAGTATTTT.

This clone was seen a single time. At one boundary the junction diverges from the germline segment, which might be a read error. The genes are TRBV14 and TRBJ2-2, with 11 nucleotides matching TRBD2. The CDR3 covers 20 residues. Germline values: CDR1 SGHDN, CDR2 FVKESK. The CDR3 bases are TGTGCCAGCAGTCAAGGTCTAGCGGGGGGCCGACTACCGGTTGCCGGGGAGCTGTTTTTT. This gives the protein CASSQGLAGGRLPVAGELFF.

V gene TRBV5-3 combines with J gene TRBJ2-7, with D hard to call. TRBV5-3 is assigned to the ORF class and has an uncertain function. This CDR3 has 16 residues. V shed 4 bases and J shed 6 bases, with 23 bases lying between them. In nucleotides, the CDR3 is TGTGCCAGAAGCGTGCGGCTCCCTGAGGTCGTGGGCGAGCAGTACTTC. It translates to CARSVRLPEVVGEQYF.

V is TRBV5-1 and J is TRBJ2-7, with 9 bases matching TRBD1. V was pared by 0 bases and J by 6 bases, with 4 bases of the junction left unmatched. CDR1 is SGHRS, CDR2 YFSETQ, per germline. CDR3 size: 14 residues. This CDR3 is CASSLGGTGIEQYF. The CDR3 DNA is TGCGCCAGCAGCTTGGGAGGGACAGGGATCGAGCAGTACTTC.

The rearrangement links TRBV19 to TRBJ2-3; 11 bases are a match to TRBD2. The germline CDR1 and CDR2 sequences are LNHDA and SQIVND (reference sequence). The CDR3 length is 16 residues. Trimming took 1 base from V and 0 from J; bases not matched to a gene: 0. The CDR3 nucleotides are TGTGCCAGTAGTATAGGACTAGCGGGGAGCACAGATACGCAGTATTTT. Encoded protein: CASSIGLAGSTDTQYF.

This clone was seen more than once but under ten times. The DNA for the CDR3 is TGTGCCAGCAGTCCCCAGACAGGGCCCAACTATGGCTACACCTTC. Translating it yields CASSPQTGPNYGYTF. The rearrangement uses TRBV28 and TRBJ1-2; TRBD1 matches 7 bases. Germline trimming cut 5 bases from V and 2 bases from J; bases unmatched to any gene: 8. The CDR3 spans 15 residues. Germline CDR1 is MDHEN and CDR2 is SYDVKM.

The CDR3: CASRPPGGYGSYEQYF. In DNA, the CDR3 is TGTGCCAGCAGACCCCCGGGGGGATACGGCTCCTACGAGCAGTACTTC. This chain uses TRBV2 with TRBJ2-7, with 7 bases aligning to TRBD2. Germline assignment: CDR1 SNHLY and CDR2 FYNNEI. This CDR3 has 16 amino acids. V lost 6 bases to trimming and J lost 0 bases; unmatched junction nucleotides: 11. Together with reference TRBV2 and TRBJ2-7, the CDR3 gives the full variable domain: EPEVTQTPSHQVTQMGQEVILRCVPISNHLYFYWYRQILGQKVEFLVSFYNNEISEKSEIFDDQFSVERPDGSNFTLKIRSTKLEDSAMYFCASRPPGGYGSYEQYFGPGTRLTVT.

V is TRBV5-1 and J is TRBJ1-2; D is unresolved. This CDR3 has 14 amino acids. Trimming stripped 0 bases from V and 5 bases from J, with 11 bases between. Germline lookup yields CDR1 SGHRS and CDR2 YFSETQ. In DNA, the CDR3 is TGCGCCAGCAGCTTGGAACAATCCGTGTATGGCTACACCTTC. Amino acids: CASSLEQSVYGYTF. Full variable domain (remainder filled in from reference TRBV5-1 and TRBJ1-2): KAGVTQTPRYLIKTRGQQVTLSCSPISGHRSVSWYQQTPGQGLQFLFEYFSETQRNKGNFPGRFSGRQFSNSRSEMNVSTLELGDSALYLCASSLEQSVYGYTFGSGTRLTVV.

The CDR3 loop reads CASSYAGANVLTF. The CDR3 coding sequence is TGTGCCAGCAGCTACGCGGGGGCCAACGTCCTGACTTTC. The gene calls are TRBV11-2 and TRBJ2-6; D gene ambiguous. This CDR3 is built from 13 residues. Trimming removed 4 bases from V and 4 bases from J, with 5 bases in between. In germline, CDR1 is SGHAT, CDR2 FQNNGV.

This rearrangement joins TRBV5-4 to TRBJ2-5, with 9 bases identical to TRBD2. The CDR3 loop spans 17 amino acids. V gave up 0 bases and J gave up 0 bases; unmatched junction bases: 6. CDR1 SGHNT and CDR2 YYREEE come from the germline V gene (reference sequence). The CDR3 here is CASSLGGGGAYQETQYF. CDR3 coding DNA: TGTGCCAGCAGCTTGGGTGGCGGGGGGGCTTACCAAGAGACCCAGTACTTC. Filled out from reference TRBV5-4 and TRBJ2-5, the complete variable domain reads ETGVTQSPTHLIKTRGQQVTLRCSSQSGHNTVSWYQQALGQGPQFIFQYYREEENGRGNFPPRFSGLQFPNYSSELNVNALELDDSALYLCASSLGGGGAYQETQYFGPGTRLLVL.

The rearrangement uses TRBV19 and TRBJ1-2; no firm D call. V was shortened by 8 bases and J by 4 bases, with 14 bases between the two germline ends. Germline V gene lookup returns CDR1 LNHDA and CDR2 SQIVND (reference sequence). This CDR3 contains 13 residues. The CDR3 coding sequence is TGTGCCAGTCGAGAGGCAGGCGTCTATGGCTACACCTTC. Translated, it gives CASREAGVYGYTF. Drawing the rest from reference TRBV19 and TRBJ1-2, the complete variable domain is DGGITQSPKYLFRKEGQNVTLSCEQNLNHDAMYWYRQDPGQGLRLIYYSQIVNDFQKGDIAEGYSVSREKKESFPLTVTSAQKNPTAFYLCASREAGVYGYTFGSGTRLTVV.

The V call is TRBV21-1, the J call TRBJ2-2; TRBD1, as called in the table, went unchecked against the DNA. TRBV21-1 is a pseudogene locus. The CDR3 sequence is 19 residues long. CDR3 residues: CASSSSARGTGENTGELFF. The CDR3 DNA reads as TGTGCCAGCAGCTCAAGTGCACGGGGGACAGGTGAGAACACCGGGGAGCTGTTTTTT.